These 21 T cell receptor beta chains originate from one sample sequenced in a study of blood T cell repertoires in COVID-19. The protocol was immunoSEQ multiplex PCR, while the TCRdb copy is restricted to in-frame clones and leaves out a portion. The sample carries roughly 110,000 clones, over 65% recorded once. The sequenced sample consisted of peripheral blood. These receptor sequences come from an elderly man with COVID-19, enrolled during active disease.

This sequence joins TRBV28 and TRBJ1-4, with a weak D call TRBD1 (6 bases). Germline CDR1 reads MDHEN; CDR2 reads SYDVKM. Trimming shortened V by 4 bases and J by 3 bases, and 12 bases separated the two germline ends. The CDR3 has 15 residues. This CDR3 reads CASSSQTGPNEKLFF. Here the CDR3 DNA reads TGTGCCAGCAGTTCGCAGACAGGTCCTAATGAAAAACTGTTTTTT.

The rearrangement links TRBV3-1 (or the pseudogene TRBV3-2) to TRBJ1-6; D might be TRBD1 (5 bases). Germline V gene data show CDR1 as LGHDT and CDR2 as YNNKEL (reference sequence). V was shortened by 7 bases and J by 6 bases, with 10 bases between the two germline ends. This CDR3 spans 13 amino acids. In DNA form, the CDR3 reads TGTGCCAGCACCTTAGGGGTTAATTCACCCCTCCACTTT. This sequence encodes CASTLGVNSPLHF.

This clone was recorded once. The J gene is TRBJ2-6, the V gene TRBV30, with 7 bases aligning to TRBD1. The CDR3 length is 15 residues. The trim removed 2 bases at V and 1 base at J, leaving 2 bases unmatched. Germline V gene data show CDR1 as GTSNPN and CDR2 as SVGIG (reference sequence). In DNA form, the CDR3 reads TGTGCCTGGAGTCCACAGGGGTCTGGGGCCAACGTCCTGACTTTC. Protein product: CAWSPQGSGANVLTF.

The rearrangement links TRBV4-1 to TRBJ2-2; 7 positions match TRBD1. CDR1 is MGHRA, CDR2 YSYEKL, per germline. V trimming: 8 bases; J trimming: 1 base; junction bases outside the gene matches: 10. The CDR3 has 16 residues. The CDR3 DNA sequence: TGCGCCAGCGAGGTGGCCTGGACAGGGAACACCGGGGAGCTGTTTTTT. Translation: CASEVAWTGNTGELFF.

CDR3 coding DNA: TGTGCCAGCAGTGAAGGGCCGGTGGGGACAGTGTGGGAAAAACTGTTTTTT. It is translated as CASSEGPVGTVWEKLFF. The chain carries TRBV2 and TRBJ1-4; 7 nucleotides match TRBD1. CDR1 is SNHLY and CDR2 is FYNNEI in the germline V gene. CDR3 size: 17 residues. Germline trimming cut 1 base from V and 8 bases from J; bases unmatched to any gene: 13.

V and J are TRBV5-4 and TRBJ1-2, with D hard to call. Germline V gene data show CDR1 as SGHNT and CDR2 as YYREEE (reference sequence). The germline V and J ends were trimmed by 4 bases and 3 bases, with 16 bases remaining between them. The CDR3 totals 15 residues. The CDR3 nucleotides are TGTGCCAGCAGCCCCGATGGAGGTCGGGACTATGGCTACACCTTC. It encodes CASSPDGGRDYGYTF.

This clone was counted ten times or more. CDR3 amino acids: CASSTNYEQYF. CDR3 nucleotide sequence: TGTGCCAGTAGTACTAACTACGAGCAGTACTTC. The chain uses TRBV19 and TRBJ2-7; D is unclear. The V end lost 4 bases, the J end lost 3 bases, and 4 bases lay between the germline ends. The CDR3 spans 11 residues. Germline V gene data show CDR1 as LNHDA and CDR2 as SQIVND (reference sequence).

The chain links TRBV11-3 to TRBJ2-1; TRBD1 matches at 7 bases. Per the germline V gene, CDR1 is SGHNT and CDR2 is YENEEA. The CDR3 extends over 14 amino acids. The J segment lost 4 bases and the V segment lost 4 bases, leaving 4 bases of the junction unmatched. DNA of the CDR3: TGTGCCAGCAGCTCGCAGGGGGTATACAATGAGCAGTTCTTC. Its translation is CASSSQGVYNEQFF.

The chain employs TRBV3-1 (or the pseudogene TRBV3-2) and TRBJ2-5; 9 bases map to TRBD2. This CDR3 has 17 residues. J gave up 4 bases and V 0 bases, and 9 bases lay outside the gene matches. Germline lookup yields CDR1 LGHDT and CDR2 YNNKEL (reference sequence). Written as DNA, the CDR3 is TGTGCCAGCAGCCAAGATCATCCTAGCGGGATCGGAGAGACCCAGTACTTC. This gives the protein CASSQDHPSGIGETQYF.

The chain has TRBV6-6 and TRBJ1-4; perhaps TRBD1 as D (6 bases). V was clipped by 8 bases and J by 10 bases, with 17 bases between them. CDR1 is MNHNY, CDR2 SVGAGI, per germline (reference sequence). There are 13 residues in the CDR3. The CDR3 DNA reads TGTGCCAGCGAGGGGGTTCCTGATGGAAAACTGTTTTTT. Amino acids: CASEGVPDGKLFF.

This clone was counted a few times. The genes are TRBV10-3 and TRBJ1-1; TRBD1 is a possible D gene (5 bases). Trimming took 6 bases from V and 0 from J, leaving 14 bases between them. Germline V gives CDR1 ENHRY, CDR2 SYGVKD. The CDR3 is 15 amino acids. The CDR3 reads CAIRTDNSMNTEAFF. The DNA for the CDR3 is TGTGCCATCAGGACAGATAACTCCATGAACACTGAAGCTTTCTTT.

V and J are TRBV6-5 and TRBJ2-7; D ambiguous. The CDR3 covers 14 residues. V was shortened by 0 bases and J by 3 bases, with 9 bases between the two germline ends. Germline CDR1 and CDR2: MNHEY and SVGAGI. CDR3 sequence reads: CASSYSTQFYEQYF. Written as DNA, the CDR3 is TGTGCCAGCAGTTACTCGACACAGTTCTACGAGCAGTACTTC.

J is TRBJ2-7 and V is TRBV4-1; 9 bases fit TRBD1. The CDR3 has 14 amino acids. J was trimmed by 3 bases and V by 1 base; bases with no gene match: 1. In germline, CDR1 is MGHRA, CDR2 YSYEKL. CDR3 protein: CASSQGTGVYEQYF. CDR3 DNA sequence: TGCGCCAGCAGCCAAGGGACAGGGGTCTACGAGCAGTACTTC.

This clone was detected only a few times. The chain carries TRBV7-8 and TRBJ1-6; D uncertain. CDR3 size: 13 residues. Germline V lookup: CDR1 SGHVS, CDR2 FQNEAQ. V was cut by 10 bases and J by 8 bases, with 15 bases left in between. CDR3 DNA sequence: TGTGCCATCGCGGGGTCTCTCGATTCACCCCTCCACTTT. It specifies CAIAGSLDSPLHF. Looking up the rest from reference TRBV7-8 and TRBJ1-6 gives the full variable domain: GAGVSQSPRYKVAKRGQDVALRCDPISGHVSLFWYQQALGQGPEFLTYFQNEAQLDKSGLPSDRFFAERPEGSVSTLKIQRTQQEDSAVYLCAIAGSLDSPLHFGNGTRLTVT.

Note on this clone: Mismatch with germline at one junction end may stem from a read error. The chain carries TRBV9 and TRBJ2-1, with TRBD2 matching over 7 bases. The CDR3 covers 12 residues. Germline V gene sequence: CDR1 SGDLS, CDR2 YYNGEE. The CDR3 DNA sequence: TGTGCCAGCAGCAGGGACTACCATGAGCAGTTCTTC. Translation: CASSRDYHEQFF. The full variable domain, rest sourced from reference TRBV9 and TRBJ2-1, is DSGVTQTPKHLITATGQRVTLRCSPRSGDLSVYWYQQSLDQGLQFLIQYYNGEERAKGNILERFSAQQFPDLHSELNLSSLELGDSALYFCASSRDYHEQFFGPGTRLTVL.

The chain combines TRBV5-6 with TRBJ2-7, with 8 bases aligning to TRBD1. CDR3 size: 13 residues. J was trimmed by 3 bases and V by 7 bases; bases with no gene match: 6. Germline assignment: CDR1 SGHDT and CDR2 YYEEEE. CDR3 loop: CASGTGQGYEQYF. CDR3 in DNA: TGTGCCAGCGGAACCGGACAGGGCTACGAGCAGTACTTC.

The chain uses TRBV11-1 and TRBJ2-5; TRBD2 matches 7 bases. V trimming: 5 bases; J trimming: 7 bases; junction bases outside the gene matches: 10. The V gene's germline CDR1 is SGHAT and CDR2 FQDESV (reference sequence). This CDR3 is built from 14 residues. The CDR3, as DNA: TGTGCCAGCAGCCCTGAGGGAGGGGTCGCGACCCAGTACTTC. Protein sequence: CASSPEGGVATQYF.

The chain links TRBV13 to TRBJ2-7, with TRBD1 identical over 11 bases. Germline V CDR1 and CDR2: PRHDT, FYEKMQ (reference sequence). This CDR3 spans 15 amino acids. J gave up 3 bases and V 1 base, and 2 bases lay outside the gene matches. The CDR3 region is CASSLVGTGGYEQYF. The CDR3 bases are TGTGCCAGCAGCTTAGTGGGGACAGGGGGCTACGAGCAGTACTTC.

The chain couples TRBV29-1 to TRBJ2-3; D is unclear. Looked up from germline, CDR1 is SQVTM and CDR2 is ANQGSEA. The CDR3 has 13 amino acids. Trimming shortened V by 7 bases and J by 5 bases, and 16 bases separated the two germline ends. The chain's CDR3 is CSADMSGGDTQYF. CDR3 in DNA: TGCAGCGCTGACATGTCCGGCGGAGATACGCAGTATTTT.

This clone was observed once. The rearrangement links TRBV4-3 to TRBJ2-4, with D tentatively TRBD2 (7 bases). Trimming took off 1 base at V and 3 bases at J, with 19 bases between the two ends. The germline V gene has CDR1 LGHNA and CDR2 YSLEER. CDR3 length: 18 amino acids. CDR3 in amino acids: CASSQGTSSAGDKNIQYF. In DNA, the CDR3 is TGCGCCAGCAGCCAAGGGACTAGTTCGGCAGGGGACAAAAACATTCAGTACTTC.

V gene TRBV28 combines with J gene TRBJ2-7, with 8 bases that match TRBD2. The V and J ends lost 5 bases and 6 bases, in that order; junction bases with no gene match: 6. This CDR3 contains 13 residues. Germline V lookup: CDR1 MDHEN, CDR2 SYDVKM. CDR3 protein: CASSTGGLSEQYF. The CDR3 nucleotides are TGTGCCAGCAGTACGGGGGGGTTATCCGAGCAGTACTTC.